This entry concerns a single TCR beta chain. What it binds is not known. The data were obtained in a study of post-analysis software for immune sequencing data. At the level of the study: The courses of disease that were included comprised relapsing-remitting, secondary progressive and progressive-relapsing multiple sclerosis. Study-wide results and caveats: Relative to controls, patients with multiple sclerosis showed significantly lower normalized Chao1 diversity. Under the F measure, samples that were prepared in one batch clustered strongly together. About five TRBV segments were more frequent in patients than controls; TRBV5-6, TRBV5-1 and TRBV20-1 belonged to this group.

Germline CDR1 is SGHDN and CDR2 is FVKESK. The CDR3 is 17 amino acids. Every TCR beta cDNA library bore unique molecular identifiers. Around 500,000 cDNA molecules were recovered from an input of roughly 0.95 to 10 million T cells. TCRdb called the PCR reads again in MiXCR, with one record for every CDR3 protein. The data show about 760,000 distinct CDR3 sequences, just under 30% seen once. The receptor was derived from a girl aged 10 to 17 with multiple sclerosis. The chain couples TRBV14 to TRBJ2-5, with 8 bases identical to TRBD1. The tail of the sequence fits TRBJ2-7 better, so the J call may be wrong. Material for sequencing was blood. DNA of the CDR3: TGTGCCAGCAGCCAAGAACATCGGGACAGGTTTAGATACGAGCAGTACTTC. This encodes CASSQEHRDRFRYEQYF.